The source of this T cell receptor (beta chain) is a study of shared clonotypes between healthy human individuals. At a deep level, the assay was run. The data were produced by immunoSEQ multiplex PCR, yet TCRdb's version contains in-frame clones alone and is incomplete. The sample records approximately 2,300,000 clones, around 92% being singletons. General observations from the study: Since donors were few, the genetic and exposure-history diversity represented was limited. Researchers sampled blood only, noting tissue repertoires likely differ. Estimated clonotype richness was generally higher in naive than memory subsets.

With respect to this clone: Its antigen is still unknown.

The origin of this receptor is a young man in good health. Some clones in this sample may be carry-over from other donors' samples. Material: naive CD4+ T cells from PBMCs. Sample subset: CD45RA+ positively selected.

CDR3 DNA: TGTGCCAGCAGCTCGCGGGCGAAAGAGCAGTACTTC. As protein: CASSSRAKEQYF. The rearrangement links TRBV6-6 to TRBJ2-7; tentatively, D is TRBD2 (5 bases). Trimming took 6 bases from V and 7 from J, leaving 13 bases between them. Germline CDR1 and CDR2: MNHNY and SVGAGI (reference sequence). The CDR3 contains 12 residues.